This TCR beta chain was retrieved from a study of blood T cell repertoires in COVID-19. Study-level information: PBMCs, B-cell-depleted T cells, or T cells provided the cDNA or gDNA that made up the material.

Patients at the Seattle site were enrolled during active infection and followed longitudinally. Authors' processing steps: By means of reference gene primer amplification, nucleated cell counts were estimated. TCRdb's copy holds only in-frame clones and misses some; the assay was immunoSEQ multiplex PCR. That table furnishes V, J and clone size, whereas the DNA furnished D and trimming. The sample shows approximately 200,000 clones, 70% to 90% of them seen only once. This CDR3 has 13 amino acids. Germline V gives CDR1 MDHEN, CDR2 SYDVKM. V lost 2 bases, J lost 5 bases, and 9 bases lay in between. This receptor was identified in a man aged 25-45 years with COVID-19, enrolled during active disease. The chain carries TRBV28 and TRBJ1-1; no reliable D call. The sequenced sample consisted of peripheral blood. CDR3 residues: CASSLTGRTEAFF. In nucleotides, the CDR3 is TGTGCCAGCAGTTTAACGGGTAGGACTGAAGCTTTCTTT.